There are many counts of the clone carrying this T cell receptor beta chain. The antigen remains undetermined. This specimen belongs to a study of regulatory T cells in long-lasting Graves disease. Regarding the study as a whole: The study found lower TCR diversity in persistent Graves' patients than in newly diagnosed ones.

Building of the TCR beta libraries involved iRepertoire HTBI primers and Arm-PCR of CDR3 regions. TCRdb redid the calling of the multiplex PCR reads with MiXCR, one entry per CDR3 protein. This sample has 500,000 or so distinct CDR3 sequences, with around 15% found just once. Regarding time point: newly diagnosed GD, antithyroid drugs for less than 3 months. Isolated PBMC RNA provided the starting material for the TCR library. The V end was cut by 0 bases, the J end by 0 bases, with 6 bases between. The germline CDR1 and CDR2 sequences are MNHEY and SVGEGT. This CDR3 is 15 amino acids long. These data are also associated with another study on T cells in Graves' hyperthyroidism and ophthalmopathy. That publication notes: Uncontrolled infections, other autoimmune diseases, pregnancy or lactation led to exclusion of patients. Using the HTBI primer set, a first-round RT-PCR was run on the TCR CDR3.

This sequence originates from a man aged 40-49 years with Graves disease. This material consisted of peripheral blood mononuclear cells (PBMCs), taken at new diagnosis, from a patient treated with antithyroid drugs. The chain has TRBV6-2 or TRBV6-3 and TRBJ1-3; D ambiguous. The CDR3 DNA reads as TGTGCCAGCAGTTACTCCGGCAACTCTGGAAACACCATATATTTT. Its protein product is CASSYSGNSGNTIYF.